This is a list of T cell receptor beta chains from one sample in a study of fetal regulatory T cell absence and autoimmunity. Only in-frame clones appear in the TCRdb table, and some are missing; sequencing was by immunoSEQ multiplex PCR. The table lists approximately 46,000 clones, about 80% of them singletons. The source material was cord blood. The receptor source for this set is a newborn boy with IPEX syndrome. The CDR3 runs from the conserved cysteine through the conserved F or W.

v_call,j_call,cdr3_aa
TRBV5-5,TRBJ1-2,CASSISGTVYYGYTF
TRBV11-3,TRBJ1-2,CASSSETGTGDYGYTF
TRBV5-1,TRBJ2-3,CASSLDAGADTQYF
TRBV4-3,TRBJ1-1,CASSQGFKNTEAFF
TRBV6-5,TRBJ2-3,CASSKLGIWTDTQYF
TRBV4-1,TRBJ2-1,CASSRSTSGFFDEQFF
TRBV15,TRBJ1-2,CATSRDRSGRAHGYTF
TRBV5-1,TRBJ2-7,CASRVAAPYEQYF
TRBV6-5,TRBJ1-2,CASSYSRGFNYGYTF
TRBV4-2,TRBJ1-1,CASSQGPEAFF
TRBV7-8,TRBJ2-7,CASSYRDRGVWEQYF
TRBV7-9,TRBJ1-4,CASSSNTIKQGSREKLFF
TRBV4-1,TRBJ2-3,CASSHPVSGGKRDTQYF
TRBV6-5,TRBJ1-5,CASSYTRGGDQPQHF
TRBV29-1,TRBJ2-7,CSVEWGGYEQYF
TRBV5-1,TRBJ2-3,CASSPSRGGTDTQYF
TRBV30,TRBJ1-2,CAWSFPGQFVGYGYTF
TRBV5-1,TRBJ1-6,CASSLVGGMDNSPLHF
TRBV6-6,TRBJ1-6,CASSYSNSPLHF
TRBV18,TRBJ1-5,CASSPGVNQPQHF
TRBV27,TRBJ2-1,CASSLLAGGYNEQFF
TRBV4-3,TRBJ2-1,CASSQLGGGYNEQFF
TRBV5-1,TRBJ2-6,CASNPHGASGANVLTF
TRBV6-5,TRBJ2-3,CASSYSSGRSQYF
TRBV5-1,TRBJ1-2,CASSPGLSPNYGYTF